The clone carrying this T cell receptor (beta chain) was seen at least ten times. This entry belongs to a study of neurological immune-mediated disorders. A single record per CDR3 protein comes from TCRdb applying MiXCR to the 5' RACE reads. Of approximately 49,000 distinct CDR3 sequences in the sample, roughly 10% are singletons; the top ten hold under 2%. Trimming took 3 bases from V and 5 from J; bases not matched to a gene: 12. From germline, CDR1 is SNHLY and CDR2 FYNNEI. The CDR3 runs to 17 residues. Time point of the sample: longitudinal time-point 1 (baseline). The TCR comes from a woman aged 40 to 49 in good health. The sequencing input was PBMCs. The chain recombines TRBV2 with TRBJ2-5; the match to TRBD2 covers 10 bases. The CDR3 loop reads CASSEKRGGLLSETQYF. Written as DNA, the CDR3 is TGTGCCAGCAGTGAGAAGCGGGGGGGCCTCTTGTCGGAGACCCAGTACTTC.